The 27 T cell receptor beta chains below come from one sample, sequenced in a study of blood T cell repertoires in COVID-19. The assay was immunoSEQ multiplex PCR, and TCRdb's table has in-frame clones only and misses some. The table shows approximately 250,000 clones, with roughly 89% occurring only once. The sample was peripheral blood. These receptors all come from a man aged 30 to 39 who had recovered from COVID-19.

The rearrangement uses TRBV13 and TRBJ2-3, with 9 nucleotides matching TRBD2. Losses at the gene ends were 5 bases for V and 4 bases for J; bases not matched to a gene: 16. The CDR3 loop spans 18 amino acids. From germline, CDR1 is PRHDT and CDR2 FYEKMQ (reference sequence). The CDR3 nucleotides read TGTGCCAGCAGCCCCCGCCCTTTTAGCGGGGGAAGTTCAGATACGCAGTATTTT. This encodes CASSPRPFSGGSSDTQYF.

This chain links TRBV5-1 with TRBJ2-1, with 10 bases fitting TRBD2. V trimming: 4 bases; J trimming: 8 bases; junction bases outside the gene matches: 12. Germline loops: CDR1 SGHRS, CDR2 YFSETQ. The CDR3 extends over 16 amino acids. The CDR3 is CASSELSGGAPYEQFF. The CDR3 region has the DNA TGCGCCAGCAGCGAGCTAAGCGGGGGGGCCCCCTATGAGCAGTTCTTC.

The chain is built from TRBV19 and TRBJ1-2; 7 positions agree with TRBD1. The CDR3 contains 16 residues. The germline CDR1 and CDR2 sequences are LNHDA and SQIVND (reference sequence). After removal of 4 bases from V and 0 bases from J, the junction contained 8 bases not matched to a gene. CDR3 protein: CASSTTPGTANYGYTF. The CDR3 nucleotides are TGTGCCAGTAGTACAACTCCCGGGACAGCTAACTATGGCTACACCTTC.

The chain combines TRBV5-6 with TRBJ2-4; D unresolved. There are 14 residues in the CDR3. Germline values: CDR1 SGHDT, CDR2 YYEEEE. The V gene lost 3 bases and the J gene lost 2 bases, with 9 bases spanning the gap. The chain's CDR3 is CASSSVPTKNIQYF. Here the CDR3 DNA reads TGTGCCAGCAGCTCCGTTCCTACCAAAAACATTCAGTACTTC.

The chain has TRBV9 and TRBJ2-3; a possible D gene is TRBD2 (5 bases). Germline lookup yields CDR1 SGDLS and CDR2 YYNGEE. The V and J ends lost 4 bases and 1 base respectively, with 19 bases between them. The CDR3 spans 17 residues. This CDR3 reads CASSTRPASLGTDTQYF. DNA for the CDR3: TGTGCCAGCAGCACTAGGCCCGCTAGCCTAGGCACAGATACGCAGTATTTT.

The rearrangement links TRBV12-3 or TRBV12-4 to TRBJ1-2; the D gene is possibly TRBD1 (5 bases). The CDR3 covers 13 residues. Trimming took off 8 bases at V and 4 bases at J, with 14 bases between the two ends. The DNA of the CDR3 is TGTGCCAGCCTCCAAGGGGCTGGCTATGGCTACACCTTC. Its protein product is CASLQGAGYGYTF.

V is TRBV7-8 and J is TRBJ2-1, with 8 bases aligning to TRBD2. Germline values: CDR1 SGHVS, CDR2 FQNEAQ. V shed 6 bases, J shed 4 bases, and the junction held 8 bases outside the gene matches. This CDR3 region has 15 residues. This CDR3 reads CASRRGGGTYNEQFF. CDR3 nucleotide sequence: TGTGCCAGCAGGAGAGGCGGGGGGACGTACAATGAGCAGTTCTTC. The full variable domain, in which reference TRBV7-8 and TRBJ2-1 provide the parts outside the CDR3, is GAGVSQSPRYKVAKRGQDVALRCDPISGHVSLFWYQQALGQGPEFLTYFQNEAQLDKSGLPSDRFFAERPEGSVSTLKIQRTQQEDSAVYLCASRRGGGTYNEQFFGPGTRLTVL.

This clone was detected once. This sequence joins TRBV3-1 (or the pseudogene TRBV3-2) and TRBJ2-7, with TRBD1 identical over 9 bases. In germline, CDR1 is LGHDT, CDR2 YNNKEL (reference sequence). V gave up 6 bases and J gave up 1 base; unmatched junction bases: 10. CDR3 size: 16 residues. The CDR3 DNA reads as TGTGCCAGCAGTCCCCTGGGAGGGACAGGGTCCTACGAGCAGTACTTC. It is translated as CASSPLGGTGSYEQYF.

This clone was detected only a few times. V and J are TRBV4-2 and TRBJ2-3; 8 bases match TRBD2. The CDR3 loop spans 15 amino acids. Per the germline V gene, CDR1 is LGHNA and CDR2 is YNFKEQ. The junction had 4 bases not matched to a gene; V was cut back by 3 bases and J by 2 bases. CDR3 in amino acids: CASSQASGLTDTQYF. The DNA of the CDR3 is TGTGCCAGCAGCCAGGCTAGCGGGCTCACAGATACGCAGTATTTT.

The count of this clone is one. The rearrangement links TRBV5-6 to TRBJ1-5; no clear D. This CDR3 spans 13 amino acids. With 4 bases removed from V and 12 bases from J, the gap between germline ends came to 17 bases. The V gene's germline CDR1 is SGHDT and CDR2 YYEEEE. CDR3 residues: CASSPKDGEFQHF. The CDR3 nucleotides are TGTGCCAGCAGCCCGAAGGACGGGGAATTCCAGCATTTT. Full variable domain (missing parts from reference TRBV5-6 and TRBJ1-5): DAGVTQSPTHLIKTRGQQVTLRCSPKSGHDTVSWYQQALGQGPQFIFQYYEEEERQRGNFPDRFSGHQFPNYSSELNVNALLLGDSALYLCASSPKDGEFQHFGDGTRLSIL.

The chain recombines TRBV19 with TRBJ2-2, with D possibly being TRBD1 (6 bases). V lost 8 bases to trimming and J lost 4 bases, with 17 bases between them. The CDR3 covers 15 residues. The V gene's germline CDR1 is LNHDA and CDR2 SQIVND (reference sequence). The CDR3 region is CASVQGRVFTGELFF. In nucleotides, the CDR3 is TGTGCCAGTGTTCAGGGGCGGGTCTTCACCGGGGAGCTGTTTTTT.

The chain employs TRBV6-5 and TRBJ1-1; D ambiguous. In germline, CDR1 is MNHEY, CDR2 SVGAGI. This CDR3 spans 13 amino acids. Trimming took 11 bases from V and 1 from J, leaving 14 bases between them. The CDR3 sequence is CARVVAPNTEAFF. The DNA of the CDR3 is TGTGCCCGAGTGGTAGCTCCGAACACTGAAGCTTTCTTT.

The chain couples TRBV4-1 to TRBJ1-1; 9 bases align to TRBD1. This CDR3 contains 14 residues. V was pared by 0 bases and J by 11 bases, with 7 bases of the junction left unmatched. CDR1 MGHRA and CDR2 YSYEKL come from the germline V gene. The DNA of the CDR3 is TGCGCCAGCAGCCAAGATCACGGGACAGGGAGCGCTTTCTTT. Amino acid sequence: CASSQDHGTGSAFF.

V and J are TRBV2 and TRBJ2-3; 11 nucleotides align to TRBD2. The CDR3 is 17 residues long. Per the germline V gene, CDR1 is SNHLY and CDR2 is FYNNEI. After removal of 1 base from V and 5 bases from J, the junction contained 8 bases not matched to a gene. The CDR3 DNA sequence: TGTGCCAGCAGTGAAGGGGCTAGCGGGGGGTTTATAGATACGCAGTATTTT. It translates to CASSEGASGGFIDTQYF. Full variable domain (outside the CDR3, taken from reference TRBV2 and TRBJ2-3): EPEVTQTPSHQVTQMGQEVILRCVPISNHLYFYWYRQILGQKVEFLVSFYNNEISEKSEIFDDQFSVERPDGSNFTLKIRSTKLEDSAMYFCASSEGASGGFIDTQYFGPGTRLTVL.

A few counts support this clone. The chain links TRBV6-6 to TRBJ1-6, with D tentatively TRBD1 (5 bases). V dropped 2 bases and J dropped 10 bases, with 18 bases sitting between them. There are 16 residues in the CDR3. CDR1 and CDR2 (germline): MNHNY, SVGAGI (reference sequence). The CDR3 sequence: CASSYGGGRIESPLHF. In DNA, the CDR3 is TGTGCCAGCAGTTACGGGGGAGGGAGGATAGAATCACCCCTCCACTTT.

The rearrangement links TRBV5-1 to TRBJ2-7; the match to TRBD1 covers 7 bases. CDR3 length equals 16 residues. Germline assignment: CDR1 SGHRS and CDR2 YFSETQ. V lost 1 base to trimming and J lost 3 bases; unmatched junction nucleotides: 10. The CDR3 DNA reads as TGCGCCAGCAGCTTGCGGGCCGGACAGGCAAACTACGAGCAGTACTTC. Protein product: CASSLRAGQANYEQYF.

This rearrangement joins TRBV18 to TRBJ2-7; the D gene is possibly TRBD2 (7 bases). V was shortened by 6 bases and J by 0 bases, with 15 bases between the two germline ends. Looked up from germline, CDR1 is KGHSH and CDR2 is LQKENI. This CDR3 has 15 residues. Written as DNA, the CDR3 is TGTGCCAGCTCCTTCCTCCGGGGGGCCTCCTACGAGCAGTACTTC. It translates to CASSFLRGASYEQYF.

This clone has a single count. The genes are TRBV3-1 (or the pseudogene TRBV3-2) and TRBJ2-5; TRBD1 matches 7 bases. The germline V gene encodes CDR1 LGHDT and CDR2 YNNKEL (reference sequence). This CDR3 is 16 amino acids long. With V trimmed by 3 bases and J by 3 bases, 10 bases remained unmatched. The CDR3 spells CASSQDEGALEETQYF. In DNA form, the CDR3 reads TGTGCCAGCAGCCAGGACGAGGGGGCACTGGAAGAGACCCAGTACTTC.

This clone has just one count. The J gene is TRBJ1-5, the V gene TRBV7-9; D uncertain. The CDR3 is 14 amino acids. The germline V gene has CDR1 SEHNR and CDR2 FQNEAQ (reference sequence). V dropped 5 bases and J dropped 0 bases, with 8 bases sitting between them. This chain's CDR3 is CASSHSSSNQPQHF. The CDR3 bases are TGTGCCAGCAGCCATAGTAGTAGCAATCAGCCCCAGCATTTT.

The J gene is TRBJ2-7, the V gene TRBV27, with a possible D match to TRBD1 (6 bases). Germline loops: CDR1 MNHEY, CDR2 SMNVEV (reference sequence). The CDR3 covers 13 residues. Deletions cut 8 bases from V and 3 bases from J, with 14 bases between. The CDR3 here is CASGYRALYEQYF. CDR3 bases: TGTGCCAGCGGCTACAGGGCACTCTACGAGCAGTACTTC.

This chain links TRBV27 with TRBJ2-1; D might be TRBD2 (6 bases). The CDR3 has 11 amino acids. V dropped 5 bases and J dropped 16 bases, with 15 bases sitting between them. From germline, CDR1 is MNHEY and CDR2 SMNVEV (reference sequence). DNA of the CDR3: TGTGCCAGCAGTCCGGGCGGGGTGTCTTTCTTC. Amino acids: CASSPGGVSFF.

The chain recombines TRBV4-2 with TRBJ2-2; 8 bases line up with TRBD1. The length of the CDR3 is 15 residues. Germline CDR1 reads LGHNA; CDR2 reads YNFKEQ. V shed 3 bases and J 7 bases; nucleotides not matched to a gene: 7. The DNA for the CDR3 is TGTGCCAGCAGCCAGCGCGACAGGGGAGACGGGGAGCTGTTTTTT. It yields the protein CASSQRDRGDGELFF.

This sequence joins TRBV7-9 and TRBJ2-3, with D possibly being TRBD2 (5 bases). Looked up from germline, CDR1 is SEHNR and CDR2 is FQNEAQ (reference sequence). V was shortened by 5 bases and J by 1 base, with 19 bases between the two germline ends. The CDR3 contains 17 residues. DNA of the CDR3: TGTGCCAGCAGCCCCTGGGAGCCGTCTCTGGGCACAGATACGCAGTATTTT. Translation gives CASSPWEPSLGTDTQYF.

The chain links TRBV27 to TRBJ1-2, with 8 bases matching TRBD1. Unmatched junction bases numbered 10, after V lost 5 bases and J lost 5 bases. This CDR3 is built from 15 residues. Germline assignment: CDR1 MNHEY and CDR2 SMNVEV (reference sequence). The CDR3 loop is CASSLSGDRLYGYTF. Written as DNA, the CDR3 is TGTGCCAGCAGTCTCTCGGGGGACAGGCTTTATGGCTACACCTTC.

This rearrangement joins TRBV18 to TRBJ1-1; 11 bases fit TRBD1. Trimming removed 3 bases from V and 7 bases from J; junction bases left unmatched: 7. This CDR3 contains 15 residues. Germline V gene sequence: CDR1 KGHSH, CDR2 LQKENI. CDR3 amino acids: CASSPPGQGVGEAFF. The CDR3 DNA reads TGTGCCAGCTCACCGCCGGGACAGGGGGTGGGTGAAGCTTTCTTT.

The rearrangement uses TRBV21-1 and TRBJ1-5. TRBV21-1 is a listed pseudogene. The CDR3 loop spans 19 amino acids. The CDR3 spells CASSLCGGLANRLGQPQHF. The CDR3 nucleotides are TGTGCCAGCAGCCTCTGTGGAGGGTTAGCCAACCGGTTGGGTCAGCCCCAGCATTTT.

The J gene is TRBJ1-1, the V gene TRBV11-3, with 12 bases matching TRBD1. The junction had 9 bases not matched to a gene; V was cut back by 5 bases and J by 5 bases. Germline values: CDR1 SGHNT, CDR2 YENEEA. The CDR3 is 16 amino acids. CDR3 protein: CASSRDRGRLRTEAFF. The CDR3 coding sequence is TGTGCCAGCAGCCGGGACAGGGGGCGATTGAGGACTGAAGCTTTCTTT.